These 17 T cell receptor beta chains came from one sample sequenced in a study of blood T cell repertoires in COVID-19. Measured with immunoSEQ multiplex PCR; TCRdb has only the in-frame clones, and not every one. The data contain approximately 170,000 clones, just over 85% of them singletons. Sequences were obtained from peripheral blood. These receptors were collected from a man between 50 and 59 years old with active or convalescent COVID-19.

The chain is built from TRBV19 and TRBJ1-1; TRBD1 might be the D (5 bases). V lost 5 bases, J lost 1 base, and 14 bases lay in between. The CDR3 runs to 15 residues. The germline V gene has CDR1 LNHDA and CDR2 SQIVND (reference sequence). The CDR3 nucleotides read TGTGCCAGTAGTCGACAGCCGCAAACGAACACTGAAGCTTTCTTT. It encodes CASSRQPQTNTEAFF. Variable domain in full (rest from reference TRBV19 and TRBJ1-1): DGGITQSPKYLFRKEGQNVTLSCEQNLNHDAMYWYRQDPGQGLRLIYYSQIVNDFQKGDIAEGYSVSREKKESFPLTVTSAQKNPTAFYLCASSRQPQTNTEAFFGQGTRLTVV.

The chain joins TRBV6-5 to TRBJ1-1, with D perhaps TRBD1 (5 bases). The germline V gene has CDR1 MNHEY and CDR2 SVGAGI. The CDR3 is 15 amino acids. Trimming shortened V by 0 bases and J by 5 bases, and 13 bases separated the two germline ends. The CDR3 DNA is TGTGCCAGCAGTTACTCGAGTGCAGGGCGGACTGAAGCTTTCTTT. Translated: CASSYSSAGRTEAFF.

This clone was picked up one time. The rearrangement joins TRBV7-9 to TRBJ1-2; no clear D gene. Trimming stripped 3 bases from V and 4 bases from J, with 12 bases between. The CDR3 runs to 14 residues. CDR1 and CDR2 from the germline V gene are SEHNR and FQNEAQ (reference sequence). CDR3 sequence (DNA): TGTGCCAGCAGCTTTCGGGATATCAGCTATGGCTACACCTTC. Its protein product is CASSFRDISYGYTF.

The CDR3 DNA sequence: TGTGCCACCAGTGGACGGTGGACTAGCGGGCGTCTATCTGGGGCCAACGTCCTGACTTTC. Amino acid sequence: CATSGRWTSGRLSGANVLTF. The chain couples TRBV24-1 to TRBJ2-6, with TRBD2 matching over 11 bases. CDR3 length equals 20 residues. Germline V gene sequence: CDR1 KGHDR, CDR2 SFDVKD. J was trimmed by 1 base and V by 5 bases; bases with no gene match: 12.

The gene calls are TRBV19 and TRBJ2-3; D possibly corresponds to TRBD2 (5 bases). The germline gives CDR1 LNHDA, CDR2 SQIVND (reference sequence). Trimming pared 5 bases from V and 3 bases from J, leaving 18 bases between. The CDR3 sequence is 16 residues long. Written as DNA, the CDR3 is TGTGCCAGTAGTGAACAAATTTTGAGGGCAACAGATACGCAGTATTTT. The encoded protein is CASSEQILRATDTQYF.

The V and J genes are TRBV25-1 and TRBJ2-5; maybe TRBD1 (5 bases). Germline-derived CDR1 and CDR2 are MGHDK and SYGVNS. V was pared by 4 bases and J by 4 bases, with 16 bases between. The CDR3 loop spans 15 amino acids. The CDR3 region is CASSVPGYISETQYF. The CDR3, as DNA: TGTGCCAGCAGTGTCCCAGGGTATATTTCAGAGACCCAGTACTTC.

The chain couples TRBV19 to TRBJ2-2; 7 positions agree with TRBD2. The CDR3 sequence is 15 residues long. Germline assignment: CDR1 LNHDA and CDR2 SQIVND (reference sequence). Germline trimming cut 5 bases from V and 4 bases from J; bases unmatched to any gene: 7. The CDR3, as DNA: TGTGCCAGTAGTTATGGGGAGGGGTCCACCGGGGAGCTGTTTTTT. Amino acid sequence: CASSYGEGSTGELFF.

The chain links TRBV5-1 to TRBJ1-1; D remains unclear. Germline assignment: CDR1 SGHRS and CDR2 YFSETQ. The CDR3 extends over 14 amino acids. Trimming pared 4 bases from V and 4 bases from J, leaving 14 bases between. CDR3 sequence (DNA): TGCGCCAGCAGCCCTGAGGTCCTGTCCACTGAAGCTTTCTTT. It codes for CASSPEVLSTEAFF.

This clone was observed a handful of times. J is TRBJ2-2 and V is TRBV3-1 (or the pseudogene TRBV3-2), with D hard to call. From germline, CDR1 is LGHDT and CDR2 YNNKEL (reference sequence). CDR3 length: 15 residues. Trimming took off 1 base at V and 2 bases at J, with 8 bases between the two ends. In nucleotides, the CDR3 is TGTGCCAGCAGCCAAGTGTCCAGAAACACCGGGGAGCTGTTTTTT. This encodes CASSQVSRNTGELFF.

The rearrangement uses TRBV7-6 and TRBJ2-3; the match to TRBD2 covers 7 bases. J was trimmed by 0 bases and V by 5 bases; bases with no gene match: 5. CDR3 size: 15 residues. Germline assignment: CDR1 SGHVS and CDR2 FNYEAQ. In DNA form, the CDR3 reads TGTGCCAGCAGCACGGGAGCGGGGAGCACAGATACGCAGTATTTT. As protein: CASSTGAGSTDTQYF.

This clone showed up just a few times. CDR3 sequence (DNA): TGTGCCAGCAGCTTCATACGGCGTTCGGCGGGAGGGCTTGGAGAGCAGTTCTTC. This translates into CASSFIRRSAGGLGEQFF. V gene TRBV11-2 combines with J gene TRBJ2-1, with 9 bases identical to TRBD2. The V gene end was trimmed by 3 bases and the J gene end by 10 bases; junction bases not matched to a gene: 19. Germline V gene lookup returns CDR1 SGHAT and CDR2 FQNNGV. The CDR3 length is 18 residues.

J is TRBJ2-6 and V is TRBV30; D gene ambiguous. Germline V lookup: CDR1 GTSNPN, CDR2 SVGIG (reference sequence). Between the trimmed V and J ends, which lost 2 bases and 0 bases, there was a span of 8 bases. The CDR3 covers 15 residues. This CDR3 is CAWSSPSSGANVLTF. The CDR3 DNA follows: TGTGCCTGGAGTTCGCCTAGCTCTGGGGCCAACGTCCTGACTTTC.

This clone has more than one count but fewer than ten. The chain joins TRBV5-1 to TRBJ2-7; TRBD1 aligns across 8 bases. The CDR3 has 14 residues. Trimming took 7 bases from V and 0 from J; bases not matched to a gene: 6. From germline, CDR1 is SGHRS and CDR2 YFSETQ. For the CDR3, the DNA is TGCGCCAGCGGCTACGGACAGGGCTCCTACGAGCAGTACTTC. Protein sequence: CASGYGQGSYEQYF.

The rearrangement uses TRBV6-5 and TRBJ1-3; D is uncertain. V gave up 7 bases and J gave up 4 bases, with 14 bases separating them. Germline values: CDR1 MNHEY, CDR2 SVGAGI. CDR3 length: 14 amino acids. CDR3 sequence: CASKREGSGNTIYF. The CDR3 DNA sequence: TGTGCCAGCAAAAGAGAGGGATCGGGAAACACCATATATTTT.

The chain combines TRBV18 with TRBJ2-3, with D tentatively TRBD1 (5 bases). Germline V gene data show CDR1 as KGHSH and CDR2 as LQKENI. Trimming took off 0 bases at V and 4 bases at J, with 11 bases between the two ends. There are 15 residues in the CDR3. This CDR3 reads CASSPPQGIADTQYF. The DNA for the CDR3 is TGTGCCAGCTCACCACCGCAGGGAATTGCAGATACGCAGTATTTT.

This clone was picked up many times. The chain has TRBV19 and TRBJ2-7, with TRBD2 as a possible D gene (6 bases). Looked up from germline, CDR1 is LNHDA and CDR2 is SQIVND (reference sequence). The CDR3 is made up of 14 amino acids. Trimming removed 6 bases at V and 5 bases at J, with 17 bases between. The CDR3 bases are TGTGCCAGTAGCAGCGGGCTCGGAGGGCACGAGCAGTACTTC. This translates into CASSSGLGGHEQYF.

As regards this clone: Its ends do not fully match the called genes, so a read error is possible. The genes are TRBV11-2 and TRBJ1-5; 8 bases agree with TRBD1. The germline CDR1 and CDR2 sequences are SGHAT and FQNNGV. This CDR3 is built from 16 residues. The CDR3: CASSLEDRTGHQPQHF. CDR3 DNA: TGTGCCAGCAGCCTAGAGGACCGGACAGGGCACCAGCCCCAGCATTTT.